This T cell receptor (beta chain) was recorded in a study of blood T cell repertoires in COVID-19. Turning to the study itself: From T cells, B-cell-depleted T cells, or PBMCs came the material, which was cDNA or gDNA.

Cohort assignment relied on participant-reported clinical history. Donors in Cohort 3 counted as recovered after two negative PCRs, clearance, or symptom resolution. Profiled with immunoSEQ multiplex PCR; TCRdb holds only in-frame clones, not every one. This table has around 250,000 clones, about 80% appearing once. The germline V gene encodes CDR1 MNHEY and CDR2 SMNVEV (reference sequence). The CDR3 extends over 18 amino acids. With V trimmed by 5 bases and J by 0 bases, 11 bases remained unmatched. Sequencing used PBMCs or T cells enriched from blood (not recorded which). The origin of this receptor is a man in his fifties who had recovered from COVID-19. V and J are TRBV27 and TRBJ1-4, with 8 nucleotides matching TRBD1. The CDR3 coding sequence is TGTGCCAGCAGTAAACCAGGGGGCGCTTTAGCAACTAATGAAAAACTGTTTTTT. Translated, it gives CASSKPGGALATNEKLFF.